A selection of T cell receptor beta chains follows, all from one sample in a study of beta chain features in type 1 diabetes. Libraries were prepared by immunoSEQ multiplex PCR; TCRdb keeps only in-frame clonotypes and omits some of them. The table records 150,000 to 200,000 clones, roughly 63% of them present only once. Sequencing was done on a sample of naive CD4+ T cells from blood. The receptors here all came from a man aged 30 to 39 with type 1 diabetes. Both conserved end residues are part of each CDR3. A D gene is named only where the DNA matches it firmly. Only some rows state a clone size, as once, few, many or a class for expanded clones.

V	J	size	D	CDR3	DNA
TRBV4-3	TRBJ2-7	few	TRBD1	CASSQEWDRAILRAYEQYF	TGCGCCAGCAGCCAAGAGTGGGACAGGGCAATCCTGAGGGCATACGAGCAGTACTTC
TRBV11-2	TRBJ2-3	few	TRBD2	CASSPRLAGGTDTQYF	TGTGCCAGCAGCCCCCGACTAGCGGGGGGGACAGATACGCAGTATTTT
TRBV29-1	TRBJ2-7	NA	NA	CSVEAQKERREQYF	TGCAGCGTTGAAGCCCAGAAGGAGCGCCGCGAGCAGTACTTC
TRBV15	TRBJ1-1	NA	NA	CATSRAPKQGRLEAFF	TGTGCCACCAGCAGAGCACCCAAACAGGGCCGCCTTGAAGCTTTCTTT
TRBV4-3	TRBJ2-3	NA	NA	CASSQDRTSDLTDTQYF	TGCGCCAGCAGCCAAGATAGGACGAGCGATCTCACAGATACGCAGTATTTT
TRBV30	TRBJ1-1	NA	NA	CAWKQNTEAFF	TGTGCCTGGAAACAGAACACTGAAGCTTTCTTT
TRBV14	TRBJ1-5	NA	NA	CASSQAWNQPQHF	TGTGCCAGCAGCCAAGCGTGGAATCAGCCCCAGCATTTT
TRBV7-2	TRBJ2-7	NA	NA	CASSLRSPLYEQYF	TGTGCCAGCAGCTTAAGGTCCCCACTTTACGAGCAGTACTTC
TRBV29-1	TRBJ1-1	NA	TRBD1	CSVAGQMNTEAFF	TGCAGCGTTGCGGGACAGATGAACACTGAAGCTTTCTTT
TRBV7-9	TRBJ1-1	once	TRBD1	CASSPGGKRQGINTEAFF	TGTGCCAGCAGCCCCGGCGGAAAGAGACAGGGAATAAACACTGAAGCTTTCTTT
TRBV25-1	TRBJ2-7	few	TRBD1	CASSDADRRSSYEQYF	TGTGCCAGCAGTGATGCGGACAGGAGAAGCTCCTACGAGCAGTACTTC
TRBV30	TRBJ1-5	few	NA	CAWSVWMGHAPVGQPQHF	TGTGCCTGGAGTGTATGGATGGGGCACGCTCCAGTAGGTCAGCCCCAGCATTTT
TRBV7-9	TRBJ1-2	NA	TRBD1	CASSLEDRGYGYTF	TGTGCCAGCAGCTTAGAGGACAGGGGCTATGGCTACACCTTC
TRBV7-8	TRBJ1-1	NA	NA	CASRAFGMNTEAFF	TGTGCCAGCAGGGCTTTTGGGATGAACACTGAAGCTTTCTTT
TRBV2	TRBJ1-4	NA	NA	CASTRTETNEKLFF	TGTGCCAGCACCAGGACGGAAACTAATGAAAAACTGTTTTTT
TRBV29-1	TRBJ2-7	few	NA	CSVELEVSARTYEQYF	TGCAGCGTTGAACTTGAAGTATCAGCCCGGACCTACGAGCAGTACTTC
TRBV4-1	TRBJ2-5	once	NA	CASSQAAPGGGQETQYF	TGCGCCAGCAGCCAGGCCGCCCCAGGGGGGGGGCAAGAGACCCAGTACTTC
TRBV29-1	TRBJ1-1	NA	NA	CSVTTASLMNTEAFF	TGCAGCGTTACGACAGCGTCCTTAATGAACACTGAAGCTTTCTTT
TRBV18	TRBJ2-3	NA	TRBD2	CASSRTSGGTDTQYF	TGTGCCAGCTCACGGACTAGCGGGGGCACAGATACGCAGTATTTT
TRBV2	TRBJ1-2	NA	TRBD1	CASNGQENYGYTF	TGTGCCAGCAACGGACAGGAGAACTATGGCTACACCTTC
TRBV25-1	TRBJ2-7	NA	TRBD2	CASSEGTGGAYEQYF	TGTGCCAGCAGTGAGGGCACGGGGGGGGCCTACGAGCAGTACTTC
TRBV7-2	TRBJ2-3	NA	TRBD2	CASSLELATDTQYF	TGTGCCAGCAGCTTAGAACTAGCGACAGATACGCAGTATTTT
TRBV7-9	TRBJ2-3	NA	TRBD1	CASTYTGTGTDTQYF	TGTGCCAGCACCTACACCGGGACAGGCACAGATACGCAGTATTTT
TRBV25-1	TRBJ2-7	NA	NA	CASSDRYYEQYF	TGTGCCAGCAGTGACCGGTACTACGAGCAGTACTTC
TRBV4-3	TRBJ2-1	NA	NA	CASSRVLTGGSYNEQFF	TGCGCCAGCAGCCGAGTCTTGACAGGCGGCTCCTACAATGAGCAGTTCTTC
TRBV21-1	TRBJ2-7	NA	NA	CASSKPGSYEQYF	TGTGCCAGCAGCAAACCGGGGTCCTACGAGCAGTACTTC
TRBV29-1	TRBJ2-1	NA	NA	CSVGDRPGEQFF	TGCAGCGTTGGAGACCGGCCCGGTGAGCAGTTCTTC
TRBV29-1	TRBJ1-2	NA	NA	CSVAPGEGHGYTF	TGCAGCGTTGCCCCAGGGGAGGGGCATGGCTACACCTTC
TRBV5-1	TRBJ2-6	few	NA	CASNQGSGANVLTF	TGCGCCAGTAACCAGGGTTCAGGGGCCAACGTCCTGACTTTC
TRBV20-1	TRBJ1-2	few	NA	CSATTLGYTF	TGCAGTGCTACCACATTGGGCTACACCTTC
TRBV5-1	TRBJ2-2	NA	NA	CASREAGAGELFF	TGCGCCAGCAGAGAAGCCGGGGCCGGGGAGCTGTTTTTT
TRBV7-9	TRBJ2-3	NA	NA	CASSLALSEGTDTQYF	TGTGCCAGCAGCTTAGCTCTATCCGAGGGCACAGATACGCAGTATTTT
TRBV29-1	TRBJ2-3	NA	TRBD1	CSGDRGGTDTQYF	TGCAGCGGCGACAGGGGAGGCACAGATACGCAGTATTTT
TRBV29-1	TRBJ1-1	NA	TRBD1	CSAGQGGTEAFF	TGCAGCGCCGGACAGGGCGGCACTGAAGCTTTCTTT
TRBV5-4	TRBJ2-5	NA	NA	CASSLGPSETQYF	TGTGCCAGCAGCCTGGGGCCCTCGGAGACCCAGTACTTC
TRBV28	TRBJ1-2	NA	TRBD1	CASWPGGQVEYGYTF	TGTGCCAGCTGGCCAGGGGGACAGGTTGAATATGGCTACACCTTC
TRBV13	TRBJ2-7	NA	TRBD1	CASSSGQGLSYEQYF	TGTGCCAGCAGCTCGGGACAGGGACTCTCCTACGAGCAGTACTTC
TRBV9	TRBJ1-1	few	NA	CASSVKRNTEAFF	TGTGCCAGCAGCGTAAAAAGGAACACTGAAGCTTTCTTT
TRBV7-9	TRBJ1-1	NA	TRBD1	CASSPGQTNTEAFF	TGTGCCAGCAGCCCGGGACAGACGAACACTGAAGCTTTCTTT
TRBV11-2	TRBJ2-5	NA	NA	CASSSLKGKQETQYF	TGTGCCAGCAGCTCCCTGAAGGGAAAACAAGAGACCCAGTACTTC
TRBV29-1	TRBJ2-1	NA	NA	CSVIPGTTLSPEQFF	TGCAGCGTAATTCCCGGGACGACTCTCAGCCCCGAGCAGTTCTTC
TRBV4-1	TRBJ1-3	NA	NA	CASSQDVANTIYF	TGCGCCAGCAGCCAAGATGTCGCAAACACCATATATTTT
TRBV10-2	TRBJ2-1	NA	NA	CASSEVYNEQFF	TGCGCCAGCAGTGAGGTGTACAATGAGCAGTTCTTC
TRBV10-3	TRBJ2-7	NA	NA	CAISRDTEQYF	TGTGCCATCAGTAGGGACACAGAGCAGTACTTC
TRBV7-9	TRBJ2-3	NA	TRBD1	CASSLKGQGPDTQYF	TGTGCCAGCAGCTTAAAGGGACAGGGACCAGATACGCAGTATTTT